The rows below give T cell receptor beta chains drawn from one sample of a study of blood T cell repertoires in COVID-19. Measured with immunoSEQ multiplex PCR; TCRdb has only the in-frame clones, and not every one. Among 290,000 or so clones listed, about 89% were seen once. The sample was peripheral blood. The origin of the receptors is a woman younger than 45 with COVID-19, enrolled during active disease. CDR3s include the opening cysteine and the closing phenylalanine or tryptophan. The D gene is left open where the match is weak. The listing skips clone size in some rows; elsewhere it reads once, few, many or a size class.

j_call	d_call	v_call	clone_size	cdr3_nt	cdr3_aa
TRBJ2-1	TRBD1	TRBV30	once	TGTGCCCTCGGGACAGGGGGCGATGAGCAGTTCTTC	CALGTGGDEQFF
TRBJ1-6	NA	TRBV7-9	NA	TGTGCCAGCAGCTTGGGGGAGGATTCACCCCTCCACTTT	CASSLGEDSPLHF
TRBJ1-4	TRBD1	TRBV19	once	TGTGCCAGTAGTATTGGGACAGTAAGTGCAACTAATGAAAAACTGTTTTTT	CASSIGTVSATNEKLFF
TRBJ1-1	TRBD1	TRBV6-1	once	TGTGCCAGCAGTGTACCCATACCATCGAGACAGGGGAGGGAAGCTTTCTTT	CASSVPIPSRQGREAFF
TRBJ2-3	TRBD1	TRBV15	NA	TGTGCCACCAGCAGAACCCGGACAGGCCCTCGCACAGATACGCAGTATTTT	CATSRTRTGPRTDTQYF
TRBJ2-1	NA	TRBV6-1	once	TGTGCCAGCAGTGAACAGGCGGGGGCCGATTACAATGAGCAGTTCTTC	CASSEQAGADYNEQFF
TRBJ2-1	NA	TRBV19	NA	TGTGCCAGTAGTATAGGGTCCAGGGGAGACAATGAGCAGTTCTTC	CASSIGSRGDNEQFF
TRBJ1-4	TRBD1	TRBV24-1	NA	TGTGCCACCAGTGATCCGGGACAGTCTAATGAAAAACTGTTTTTT	CATSDPGQSNEKLFF
TRBJ1-1	TRBD1	TRBV3-1/TRBV3-2	NA	TGTGCCAGCAGCCGGACAGGGGGCGAGACTGAAGCTTTCTTT	CASSRTGGETEAFF
TRBJ2-5	TRBD2	TRBV19	NA	TGTGCCAGTAGTATCCAAGCGGGAGAAGAGACCCAGTACTTC	CASSIQAGEETQYF
TRBJ1-6	TRBD1	TRBV7-9	NA	TGTGCCAGCAGCTTGACAGGGGGTTGGTCACCCCTCCACTTT	CASSLTGGWSPLHF
TRBJ2-5	NA	TRBV14	NA	TGTGCCAGCAGCCAAGCTCCAATTTCGGCCCAGTACTTC	CASSQAPISAQYF
TRBJ2-7	NA	TRBV3-1/TRBV3-2	NA	TGTGCCAGCAGCCAATTTGGAGGGGGCTTATCCGAGCAGTACTTC	CASSQFGGGLSEQYF
TRBJ1-2	TRBD1	TRBV6-4	NA	TGTGCCAGCAGTTCAGAAGGACAGGGCTATGGCTACACCTTC	CASSSEGQGYGYTF
TRBJ1-2	TRBD1	TRBV14	once	TGTGCCAGCAGCCTCCCGGGACAGGGGGTCGCGATTGGGGGCTACACCTTC	CASSLPGQGVAIGGYTF
TRBJ2-7	NA	TRBV19	once	TGTGCCAGCGGACTGTTTTACGAGCAGTACTTC	CASGLFYEQYF
TRBJ1-6	TRBD1	TRBV30	NA	TGTGCCTGGAAGATACAGGGGGCTTCTAATTCACCCCTCCACTTT	CAWKIQGASNSPLHF
TRBJ1-6	NA	TRBV5-1	NA	TGCGCCAGCAGCCGGGACTCCTTTGAACGAAATTCACCCCTCCACTTT	CASSRDSFERNSPLHF
TRBJ1-2	NA	TRBV3-1/TRBV3-2	once	TGTGCCAGCAGCCAAGGACAGATTGGCTACACCTTC	CASSQGQIGYTF
TRBJ2-1	NA	TRBV7-3	NA	TGTGCCAGCAGCTTATTTTCCGGAGGCTCCTACAATGAGCAGTTCTTC	CASSLFSGGSYNEQFF
TRBJ1-2	NA	TRBV27	NA	TGTGCCAGCAGTTTTAACAGTTTATATGGCTACACCTTC	CASSFNSLYGYTF
TRBJ2-5	TRBD2	TRBV4-2	few	TGTGCCAGCAGCCTAGCAGCGGGAGGGACCCAAGAGACCCAGTACTTC	CASSLAAGGTQETQYF
TRBJ2-1	TRBD2	TRBV30	NA	TGTGCCTGGAGTGCGGGATATAACAGACTAGCGGGAGGGCCGGGGTCCTACAATGAGCAGTTCTTC	CAWSAGYNRLAGGPGSYNEQFF
TRBJ2-1	TRBD2	TRBV3-1/TRBV3-2	NA	TGTGCCAGCAGCCAAGATGGCAGCGGGAGGGCCCATGAGCAGTTCTTC	CASSQDGSGRAHEQFF
TRBJ1-2	NA	TRBV2	NA	TGTGCCAGCAGCGAAAGGGGCTTCAGGGATAACTATGGCTACACCTTC	CASSERGFRDNYGYTF
TRBJ1-1	TRBD1	TRBV7-2	NA	TGTGCCAGCAGCTTTAGAACAGGGGGCACTGAAGCTTTCTTT	CASSFRTGGTEAFF
TRBJ1-1	NA	TRBV3-1/TRBV3-2	NA	TGTGCCAGCAGCCAAGTAGGGAGCGCTGAAGCTTTCTTT	CASSQVGSAEAFF
TRBJ1-2	TRBD1	TRBV7-9	NA	TGTGCCAGCAGCGGTGACGGACAGGCGAACTATGGCTACACCTTC	CASSGDGQANYGYTF